Presented here are 17 T cell receptor beta chains from one specimen sequenced in a study of CD8 T cells in ankylosing spondylitis. Using its own MiXCR run on the 5' RACE reads, TCRdb lists one record per CDR3 protein. Of a few hundred thousand distinct CDR3 sequences listed, about 12% were seen once; the top ten hold under 7.5%. Broader study findings: What appeared characteristic of ankylosing spondylitis blood was a TCR beta motif of eight highly homologous variants.

Antigen specificity for these receptors is unknown. Source material: blood, either unsorted or a sorted T cell fraction (not recorded which). The receptor source for this set is a male donor with ankylosing spondylitis.

This chain joins TRBV11-2 and TRBJ1-1; 8 bases map to TRBD1. Germline lookup yields CDR1 SGHAT and CDR2 FQNNGV. V lost 6 bases and J lost 6; bases outside the gene matches: 9. CDR3 size: 14 residues. CDR3: CASSYDRGRSEAFF. In DNA form, the CDR3 reads TGTGCCAGCAGTTACGACAGGGGAAGGTCTGAAGCTTTCTTT.

Many counts were recorded for this clonotype. The V and J genes are TRBV11-3 and TRBJ1-1, with D perhaps TRBD1 (5 bases). Between the trimmed V and J ends, which lost 8 bases and 4 bases, there was a span of 11 bases. The CDR3 is 12 residues long. The germline V gene has CDR1 SGHNT and CDR2 YENEEA. The CDR3 sequence is CASRGRSTEAFF. The CDR3 DNA reads TGTGCCAGCCGGGGCAGATCCACTGAAGCTTTCTTT.

The rearrangement joins TRBV29-1 to TRBJ1-3; TRBD1 might be the D (5 bases). The germline V gene encodes CDR1 SQVTM and CDR2 ANQGSEA. The CDR3 consists of 14 residues. V shed 2 bases and J shed 0 bases, with 8 bases lying between them. The CDR3 region has the DNA TGCAGCGTTGAACGCAGGGACTCTGGAAACACCATATATTTT. Its translation: CSVERRDSGNTIYF.

J is TRBJ2-3 and V is TRBV20-1, with D tentatively TRBD2 (5 bases). This CDR3 region has 16 residues. CDR1 is DFQATT and CDR2 is SNEGSKA in the germline V gene (reference sequence). The germline V and J ends were trimmed by 0 bases and 3 bases, with 16 bases remaining between them. In DNA form, the CDR3 reads TGCAGTGCTAGAGACCCAGCGGTTGTGGTGACAGATACGCAGTATTTT. This sequence encodes CSARDPAVVVTDTQYF.

This clonotype has only a few counts. The rearrangement joins TRBV19 to TRBJ1-1; 8 bases match TRBD1. This CDR3 is built from 15 residues. Trimming cost V 7 bases and J 0 bases; bases outside gene matches: 7. Germline V gene data show CDR1 as LNHDA and CDR2 as SQIVND (reference sequence). The CDR3, as DNA: TGTGCCAGTACCGCCGGGACAGGCATGAACACTGAAGCTTTCTTT. It is translated as CASTAGTGMNTEAFF.

The chain combines TRBV20-1 with TRBJ1-1; D is possibly TRBD1 (6 bases). From germline, CDR1 is DFQATT and CDR2 SNEGSKA (reference sequence). The CDR3 is made up of 12 amino acids. V gave up 7 bases and J gave up 3 bases, with 12 bases separating them. The CDR3 nucleotides read TGCAGTGTAGTAAGGGGGTACACTGAAGCTTTCTTT. Amino acid sequence: CSVVRGYTEAFF.

This clonotype was picked up many times. This chain uses TRBV12-3 or TRBV12-4 with TRBJ1-6; no definite D call. The CDR3 is 15 residues long. Trimming took 3 bases from V and 8 from J, leaving 14 bases between them. The DNA for the CDR3 is TGTGCCAGCAGTTTTGTCAACGGAGGCCATTCACCCCTCCACTTT. Its translation is CASSFVNGGHSPLHF.

This clonotype was counted many times. This rearrangement joins TRBV27 to TRBJ2-1; TRBD1 aligns across 10 bases. From germline, CDR1 is MNHEY and CDR2 SMNVEV (reference sequence). The CDR3 runs 17 residues. The trim removed 0 bases at V and 7 bases at J, leaving 9 bases unmatched. The CDR3: CASSLSLGTGVSNEQFF. As DNA, the CDR3 is TGTGCCAGCAGTTTATCGTTGGGGACAGGGGTCTCGAATGAGCAGTTCTTC.

This clonotype showed up just a few times. V is TRBV6-1 and J is TRBJ1-5, with D hard to call. The CDR3 is made up of 14 amino acids. The V end lost 6 bases, the J end lost 1 base, and 10 bases lay between the germline ends. The germline V gene encodes CDR1 MNHNS and CDR2 SASEGT. CDR3 coding DNA: TGTGCCAGCAGCTCGACAAGAAGCAATCAGCCCCAGCATTTT. This sequence encodes CASSSTRSNQPQHF.

This clonotype was seen ten or more times. This sequence joins TRBV3-1 and TRBJ2-1, with TRBD2 identical over 7 bases. The CDR3 is 16 amino acids. CDR1 and CDR2 from the germline V gene are LGHDT and YNNKEL (reference sequence). V lost 1 base and J lost 1; bases outside the gene matches: 4. CDR3 sequence: CASSQGAGVSYNEQFF. The CDR3 bases are TGTGCCAGCAGCCAAGGGGCGGGAGTATCCTACAATGAGCAGTTCTTC.

This clonotype was detected only a few times. The chain is built from TRBV27 and TRBJ1-1; D remains ambiguous. In germline, CDR1 is MNHEY, CDR2 SMNVEV (reference sequence). Trimming shortened V by 5 bases and J by 2 bases, and 12 bases separated the two germline ends. The CDR3 length is 14 residues. CDR3 DNA sequence: TGTGCCAGCAGTCTGACCCCGGGTAACACTGAAGCTTTCTTT. Translated: CASSLTPGNTEAFF.

This clonotype was counted a few times. V is TRBV5-1 and J is TRBJ1-1, with D maybe TRBD1 (6 bases). This CDR3 comprises 16 residues. Germline values: CDR1 SGHRS, CDR2 YFSETQ. V was clipped by 2 bases and J by 1 base, with 15 bases between them. CDR3 in amino acids: CASSLRTGLQNTEAFF. CDR3 coding DNA: TGCGCCAGCAGCTTAAGAACAGGGTTACAGAACACTGAAGCTTTCTTT.

This clonotype was detected once. The chain is built from TRBV3-1 and TRBJ2-7, with D unclear. Between the trimmed V and J ends, which lost 1 base and 10 bases, there was a span of 11 bases. The CDR3 consists of 12 residues. Germline CDR1 reads LGHDT; CDR2 reads YNNKEL (reference sequence). Written as DNA, the CDR3 is TGTGCCAGCAGCCAAGGGGGTCGCCCTCAGTACTTC. Translated: CASSQGGRPQYF.

The chain couples TRBV7-8 to TRBJ2-5; the D is unclear. The CDR3 sequence is 12 residues long. Trimming pared 3 bases from V and 6 bases from J, leaving 8 bases between. Per the germline V gene, CDR1 is SGHVS and CDR2 is FQNEAQ. The CDR3 region is CASSFREKTQYF. The CDR3 DNA is TGTGCCAGCAGCTTTAGGGAAAAGACCCAGTACTTC.

Only a few counts were recorded for this clonotype. The V gene is TRBV11-3, the J gene TRBJ2-1; perhaps TRBD2 as D (6 bases). This CDR3 has 14 amino acids. V was clipped by 5 bases and J by 9 bases, with 17 bases between them. Germline CDR1 SGHNT, CDR2 YENEEA. The CDR3 coding sequence is TGTGCCAGCAGCCCGGGACTTCCATCCGGTGAGCAGTTCTTC. Its protein is CASSPGLPSGEQFF.

There are a few counts of this clonotype. This rearrangement joins TRBV10-3 to TRBJ2-7, with D possibly TRBD1 on 5 matching bases. Per germline, CDR1 ENHRY and CDR2 SYGVKD. The CDR3 consists of 15 residues. The V end lost 5 bases, the J end lost 0 bases, and 14 bases lay between the germline ends. This CDR3 reads CAISPDTRTSYEQYV. The CDR3 bases are TGTGCCATCAGTCCGGACACGCGTACCTCCTACGAGCAGTACGTC.

The table lists this clonotype with a few counts. This chain uses TRBV5-1 with TRBJ2-2; 8 bases match TRBD1. With V trimmed by 3 bases and J by 8 bases, 6 bases remained unmatched. The germline CDR1 and CDR2 sequences are SGHRS and YFSETQ. CDR3 length: 14 residues. The CDR3 region has the DNA TGCGCCAGCAGCTGGGGACAGGCCGAAGGGGAGCTGTTTTTT. Protein product: CASSWGQAEGELFF.